A single sample gave rise to the 27 T cell receptor beta chains below, sequenced in a study of blood T cell repertoires in COVID-19. Assay used: immunoSEQ multiplex PCR; TCRdb lists only in-frame clones, some missing. The sample includes roughly 210,000 clones, roughly 84% seen only once; the top ten take 7% to 8.5%. The sample was PBMCs or T cells enriched from blood (not recorded which). These receptors originate from a man aged 25-45 years in a cohort exposed to, infected with or recovered from COVID-19 (not recorded which).

The gene calls are TRBV11-2 and TRBJ2-1; 11 bases fit TRBD2. V was pared by 8 bases and J by 9 bases, with 12 bases of the junction left unmatched. The CDR3 covers 15 residues. Germline CDR1 is SGHAT and CDR2 is FQNNGV. DNA of the CDR3: TGTGCCAGCGCCTATTTAGCGGGAGGGCCGATTGAGCAGTTCTTC. Its protein is CASAYLAGGPIEQFF.

The V call is TRBV5-4, the J call TRBJ2-4, with TRBD1 identical over 9 bases. The CDR3 is made up of 16 amino acids. The germline V gene has CDR1 SGHNT and CDR2 YYREEE (reference sequence). The J segment lost 7 bases and the V segment lost 2 bases, leaving 10 bases of the junction unmatched. Written as DNA, the CDR3 is TGTGCCAGCAGCTTAGGCGACAGGGGGTGGGAGAACATTCAGTACTTC. This translates into CASSLGDRGWENIQYF.

As DNA, the CDR3 is TGTGCCAGCTTTGGGGACAGCGACTATGGCTACACCTTC. It is translated as CASFGDSDYGYTF. This chain links TRBV28 with TRBJ1-2, with 7 bases that match TRBD1. The trim removed 8 bases at V and 3 bases at J, leaving 6 bases unmatched. Germline CDR1 and CDR2: MDHEN and SYDVKM. This CDR3 spans 13 amino acids.

The CDR3 sequence is CASSPSEGYGYTF. The CDR3 DNA is TGTGCCAGCAGTCCTTCGGAGGGGTATGGCTACACCTTC. V and J are TRBV6-5 and TRBJ1-2; D might be TRBD1 (5 bases). The CDR3 sequence is 13 residues long. Germline CDR1 and CDR2: MNHEY and SVGAGI. The V and J ends lost 5 bases and 5 bases respectively, with 12 bases between them.

The chain uses TRBV7-2 and TRBJ1-4; 7 bases align to TRBD1. This CDR3 is built from 16 residues. The junction had 6 bases not matched to a gene; V was cut back by 5 bases and J by 0 bases. Germline V gives CDR1 SGHTA, CDR2 FQGNSA. Written as DNA, the CDR3 is TGTGCCAGCAGCCGGCTTGGGACAGCAACTAATGAAAAACTGTTTTTT. Encoded protein: CASSRLGTATNEKLFF.

This rearrangement joins TRBV27 to TRBJ1-2; no definite D call. The V end lost 6 bases, the J end lost 6 bases, and 14 bases lay between the germline ends. The CDR3 runs 13 residues. Germline lookup yields CDR1 MNHEY and CDR2 SMNVEV (reference sequence). In nucleotides, the CDR3 is TGTGCCAGCAGCGACGGGTTTATCGATGGCTACACCTTC. Encoded protein: CASSDGFIDGYTF.

The rearrangement joins TRBV29-1 to TRBJ2-4; D possibly corresponds to TRBD2 (6 bases). CDR1 is SQVTM and CDR2 is ANQGSEA in the germline V gene. Deletions cut 7 bases from V and 6 bases from J, with 10 bases between. The CDR3 has 11 residues. The CDR3 sequence is CSARDLNIQYF. The CDR3, as DNA: TGCAGCGCCCGGGACTTAAACATTCAGTACTTC.

This chain's CDR3 is CASSYPNNQPQHF. The CDR3 DNA reads TGTGCCAGCAGTTACCCAAACAATCAGCCCCAGCATTTT. The J gene is TRBJ1-5, the V gene TRBV6-2 or TRBV6-3, with no clear D. The CDR3 length is 13 residues. CDR1 MNHEY and CDR2 SVGEGT come from the germline V gene. Trimming took off 2 bases at V and 3 bases at J, with 5 bases between the two ends.

The chain joins TRBV19 to TRBJ1-3, with TRBD1 matching over 7 bases. This CDR3 comprises 13 residues. J was trimmed by 4 bases and V by 6 bases; bases with no gene match: 3. The V gene's germline CDR1 is LNHDA and CDR2 SQIVND (reference sequence). CDR3 loop: CASSRDRGNTIYF. The CDR3 nucleotides read TGTGCCAGTAGCCGGGACAGAGGAAACACCATATATTTT.

Only one count was recorded for this clone. The chain links TRBV4-3 to TRBJ2-2; D is perhaps TRBD2 (6 bases). This CDR3 region has 15 residues. Germline V gives CDR1 LGHNA, CDR2 YSLEER. V dropped 1 base and J dropped 4 bases, with 10 bases sitting between them. CDR3 sequence (DNA): TGCGCCAGCAGCCAAGCGCGGACTATCACCGGGGAGCTGTTTTTT. Protein product: CASSQARTITGELFF.

The chain carries TRBV6-1 and TRBJ1-4; TRBD1 matches at 7 bases. CDR1 is MNHNS, CDR2 SASEGT, per germline. The length of the CDR3 is 17 residues. V lost 2 bases to trimming and J lost 1 base; unmatched junction nucleotides: 7. The CDR3 DNA reads as TGTGCCAGCAGTGAAAGGGGGCACCTGGGAACTAATGAAAAACTGTTTTTT. As protein: CASSERGHLGTNEKLFF.

The chain has TRBV11-2 and TRBJ1-5; TRBD1 aligns across 8 bases. V shed 5 bases, J shed 3 bases, and the junction held 9 bases outside the gene matches. In germline, CDR1 is SGHAT, CDR2 FQNNGV. This CDR3 is 16 amino acids long. The CDR3 region is CASSIGQGGNNQPQHF. The CDR3, as DNA: TGTGCCAGCAGCATAGGACAGGGTGGGAACAATCAGCCCCAGCATTTT.

V and J are TRBV19 and TRBJ1-3; no clear D gene. CDR3 length: 24 amino acids. Germline V lookup: CDR1 LNHDA, CDR2 SQIVND (reference sequence). V dropped 6 bases and J dropped 0 bases, with 39 bases sitting between them. The CDR3 region is CASSAFGVGPLDRSGLTSGNTIYF. CDR3 coding DNA: TGTGCCAGTAGCGCGTTCGGGGTTGGACCTCTAGATCGGAGCGGGTTGACCTCTGGAAACACCATATATTTT.

The chain has TRBV18 and TRBJ1-6; 10 bases fit TRBD1. CDR1 and CDR2 (germline): KGHSH, LQKENI. Trimming removed 3 bases from V and 7 bases from J; junction bases left unmatched: 9. The CDR3 sequence is 17 residues long. The chain's CDR3 is CASSPRLPGQGNSPLHF. The CDR3 DNA reads TGTGCCAGCTCACCCCGATTACCGGGACAGGGGAATTCACCCCTCCACTTT.

About this clone: A junction end diverges from the germline sequence, so it may reflect a read error. J is TRBJ1-2 and V is TRBV29-1; 9 bases agree with TRBD1. The CDR3 spans 15 residues. Germline V CDR1 and CDR2: SQVTM, ANQGSEA. In DNA, the CDR3 is TGCAGCGCTGAAAACAGGGGGCAGAGGTCCTATGGCTACACCTTC. Its translation: CSAENRGQRSYGYTF.

The chain recombines TRBV7-9 with TRBJ1-2; D is perhaps TRBD1 (6 bases). Trimming removed 11 bases from V and 6 bases from J, with 16 bases in between. Per the germline V gene, CDR1 is SEHNR and CDR2 is FQNEAQ (reference sequence). This CDR3 is built from 12 residues. DNA of the CDR3: TGTGCCTCACAGGGTGTAGAGCATGGCTACACCTTC. It is translated as CASQGVEHGYTF.

J is TRBJ1-5 and V is TRBV7-6; D not certain. V was shortened by 5 bases and J by 3 bases, with 23 bases between the two germline ends. Germline values: CDR1 SGHVS, CDR2 FNYEAQ. This CDR3 is built from 18 residues. CDR3 in amino acids: CASSLTPNKERVNQPQHF. In DNA form, the CDR3 reads TGTGCCAGCAGCCTTACCCCCAACAAGGAGCGGGTCAATCAGCCCCAGCATTTT.

This chain uses TRBV11-1 with TRBJ1-2, with D possibly TRBD1 on 5 matching bases. The V end lost 5 bases, the J end lost 0 bases, and 10 bases lay between the germline ends. Germline V gene data show CDR1 as SGHAT and CDR2 as FQDESV (reference sequence). The CDR3 sequence is 14 residues long. The CDR3 loop is CASSPSGANYGYTF. CDR3 bases: TGTGCCAGCAGCCCCTCGGGGGCTAACTATGGCTACACCTTC.

The V and J genes are TRBV2 and TRBJ1-2; 9 bases are shared with TRBD1. V was clipped by 1 base and J by 6 bases; unmatched bases: 9. Germline V CDR1 and CDR2: SNHLY, FYNNEI. The CDR3 loop spans 16 amino acids. The CDR3 nucleotides read TGTGCCAGCAGTGAAGAAGGACAGGGGATGGGAAATGGCTACACCTTC. This gives the protein CASSEEGQGMGNGYTF.

The J gene is TRBJ2-1, the V gene TRBV24-1, with D maybe TRBD1 (6 bases). The CDR3 spans 19 residues. V lost 5 bases to trimming and J lost 0 bases, with 22 bases between them. Per the germline V gene, CDR1 is KGHDR and CDR2 is SFDVKD. CDR3 residues: CATSALKRTESTSYNEQFF. In nucleotides, the CDR3 is TGTGCCACCAGTGCCCTCAAACGGACAGAATCTACCTCCTACAATGAGCAGTTCTTC.

V usage is TRBV4-1 and J usage is TRBJ2-2; 7 bases agree with TRBD1. The CDR3 loop spans 15 amino acids. The V gene's germline CDR1 is MGHRA and CDR2 YSYEKL. J was trimmed by 6 bases and V by 3 bases; bases with no gene match: 7. CDR3 DNA: TGCGCCAGCAGCCATCTGACAGGGTCTGCCGGGGAGCTGTTTTTT. Its protein is CASSHLTGSAGELFF.

V gene TRBV7-9 combines with J gene TRBJ2-7; D might be TRBD1 (6 bases). The ends were cut back, 2 bases at V and 0 bases at J, with 20 bases in the middle. The CDR3 sequence is 18 residues long. CDR1 SEHNR and CDR2 FQNEAQ come from the germline V gene (reference sequence). CDR3 coding DNA: TGTGCCAGCAGCTTACAGAAAATTACAGGGCAAACCTCCTACGAGCAGTACTTC. The encoded protein is CASSLQKITGQTSYEQYF.

This rearrangement joins TRBV5-6 to TRBJ1-1, with D tentatively TRBD1 (5 bases). Germline CDR1 reads SGHDT; CDR2 reads YYEEEE. Trimming removed 1 base at V and 1 base at J, with 5 bases between. CDR3 size: 13 residues. The CDR3 DNA is TGTGCCAGCAGCTTGACAGGGAACACTGAAGCTTTCTTT. This codes for CASSLTGNTEAFF.

This clone occurred once. The chain carries TRBV4-2 and TRBJ1-1; D might be TRBD1 (6 bases). This CDR3 is built from 15 residues. Trimming removed 0 bases from V and 4 bases from J, with 12 bases in between. Germline V gene sequence: CDR1 LGHNA, CDR2 YNFKEQ. In DNA, the CDR3 is TGTGCCAGCAGCCAAGATGGGGGCGCGGGCACTGAAGCTTTCTTT. This translates into CASSQDGGAGTEAFF.

The rearrangement joins TRBV12-2 to TRBJ2-7; the table's D gene call, TRBD2, was not cross checked with the DNA. TRBV12-2 is flagged as a pseudogene. This CDR3 contains 13 residues. The CDR3 coding sequence is TGTGCAAGTCGCCCACGAGGAGGGCGCGAGCAGTACTTC. Amino acid sequence: CASRPRGGREQYF.

The CDR3 nucleotides are TGTGCCAGCAGTTCTACAGCGGGTGCCTACAATGAGCAGTTCTTC. Encoded protein: CASSSTAGAYNEQFF. This chain connects TRBV6-5 to TRBJ2-1; D perhaps matches TRBD2 (6 bases). This CDR3 contains 15 residues. V was pared by 4 bases and J by 2 bases, with 12 bases between. Germline loops: CDR1 MNHEY, CDR2 SVGAGI.

The chain couples TRBV6-4 to TRBJ2-3; D might be TRBD2 (6 bases). Germline loops: CDR1 MRHNA, CDR2 SNTAGT. The V end was cut by 6 bases, the J end by 2 bases, with 18 bases between. This CDR3 region has 16 residues. CDR3 DNA: TGTGCCAGCAGCTTAGGACCGGGAGTCCCCACAGATACGCAGTATTTT. Protein sequence: CASSLGPGVPTDTQYF.